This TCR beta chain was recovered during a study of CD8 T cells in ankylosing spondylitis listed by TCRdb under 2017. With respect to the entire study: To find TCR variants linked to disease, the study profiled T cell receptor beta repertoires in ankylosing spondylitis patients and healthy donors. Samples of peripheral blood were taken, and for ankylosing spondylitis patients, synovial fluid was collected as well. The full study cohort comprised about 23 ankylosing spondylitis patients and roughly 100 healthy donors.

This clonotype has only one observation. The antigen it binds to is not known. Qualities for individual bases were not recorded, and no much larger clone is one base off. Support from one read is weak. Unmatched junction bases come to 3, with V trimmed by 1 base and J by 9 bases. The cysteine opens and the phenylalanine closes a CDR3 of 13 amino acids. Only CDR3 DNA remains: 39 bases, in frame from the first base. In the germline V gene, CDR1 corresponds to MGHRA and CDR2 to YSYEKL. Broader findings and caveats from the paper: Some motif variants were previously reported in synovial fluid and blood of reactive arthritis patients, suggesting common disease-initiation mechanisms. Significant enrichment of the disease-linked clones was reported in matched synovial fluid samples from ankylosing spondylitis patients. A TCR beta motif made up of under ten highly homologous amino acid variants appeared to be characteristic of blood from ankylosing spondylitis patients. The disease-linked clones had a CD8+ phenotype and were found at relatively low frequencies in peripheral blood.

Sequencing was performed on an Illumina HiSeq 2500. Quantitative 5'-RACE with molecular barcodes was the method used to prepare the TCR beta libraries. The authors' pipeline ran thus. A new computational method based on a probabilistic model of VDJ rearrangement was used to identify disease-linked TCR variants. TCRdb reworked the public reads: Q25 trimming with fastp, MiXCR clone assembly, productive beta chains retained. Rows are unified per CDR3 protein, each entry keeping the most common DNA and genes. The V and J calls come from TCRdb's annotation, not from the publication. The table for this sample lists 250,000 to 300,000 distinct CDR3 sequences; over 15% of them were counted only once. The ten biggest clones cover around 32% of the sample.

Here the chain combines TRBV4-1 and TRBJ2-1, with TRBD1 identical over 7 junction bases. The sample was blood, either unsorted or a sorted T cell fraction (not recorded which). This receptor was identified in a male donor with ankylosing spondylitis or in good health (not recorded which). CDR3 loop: CASSQVEGAEQFF. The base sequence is TGCGCCAGCAGCCAAGTAGAGGGGGCTGAGCAGTTCTTC.